In its sample, the clone carrying this T cell receptor (beta chain) was seen many times. What it binds is not known. The authors obtained over 170 million TCR-beta sequences from 15-18 subjects per sequencing run. TCRdb passed the 5' RACE reads through MiXCR, listing each CDR3 protein once. In the table there are roughly 100,000 distinct CDR3 sequences, 3% to 4% of which are singletons. This entry belongs to a study of neurological immune-mediated disorders. Overall study findings and caveats: The study found the most TCR clonal expansion in HTLV-1-associated myelopathy and the least in multiple sclerosis, below healthy controls. Sharing of CDR3 amino acid sequences among expanded clones across subjects was absent, suggesting private repertoires in all groups.

Germline CDR1 and CDR2: MNHEY and SVGEGT. The V and J ends lost 2 bases and 0 bases, in that order; junction bases with no gene match: 8. The CDR3 has 17 residues. The TCR was taken from a young woman with multiple sclerosis. The sequenced sample consisted of PBMCs. The chain combines TRBV6-2 or TRBV6-3 with TRBJ2-7, with 9 positions matching TRBD2. The CDR3 DNA is TGTGCCAGCAGTTACCCGACTAGCGGAAGGAGCTCCTACGAGCAGTACTTC. This sequence encodes CASSYPTSGRSSYEQYF.